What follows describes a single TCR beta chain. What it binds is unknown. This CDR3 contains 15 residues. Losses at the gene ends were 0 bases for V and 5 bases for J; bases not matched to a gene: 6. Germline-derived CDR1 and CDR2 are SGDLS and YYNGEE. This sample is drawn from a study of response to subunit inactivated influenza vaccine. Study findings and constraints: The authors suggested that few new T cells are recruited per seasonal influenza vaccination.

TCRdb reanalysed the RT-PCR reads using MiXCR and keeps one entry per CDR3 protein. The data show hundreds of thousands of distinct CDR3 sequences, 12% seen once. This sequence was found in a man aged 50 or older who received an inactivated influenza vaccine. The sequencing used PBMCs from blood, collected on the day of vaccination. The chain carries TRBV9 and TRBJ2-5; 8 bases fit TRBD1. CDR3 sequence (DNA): TGTGCCAGCAGCGTAGGGCAGGGGGCGTTTGAGACCCAGTACTTC. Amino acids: CASSVGQGAFETQYF.